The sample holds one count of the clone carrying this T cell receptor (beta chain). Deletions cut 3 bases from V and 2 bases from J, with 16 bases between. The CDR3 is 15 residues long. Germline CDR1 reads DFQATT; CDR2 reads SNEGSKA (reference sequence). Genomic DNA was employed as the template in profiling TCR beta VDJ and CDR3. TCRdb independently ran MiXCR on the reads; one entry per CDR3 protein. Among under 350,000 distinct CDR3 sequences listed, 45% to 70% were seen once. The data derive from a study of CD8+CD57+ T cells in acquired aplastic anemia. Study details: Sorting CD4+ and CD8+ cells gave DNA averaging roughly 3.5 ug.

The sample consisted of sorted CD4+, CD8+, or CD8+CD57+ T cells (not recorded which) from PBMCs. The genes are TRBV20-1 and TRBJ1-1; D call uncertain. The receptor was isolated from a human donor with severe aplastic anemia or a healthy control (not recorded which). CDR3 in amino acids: CSARRGRTDNTEAFF. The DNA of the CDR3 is TGCAGTGCTAGGCGGGGAAGGACCGATAACACTGAAGCTTTCTTT.